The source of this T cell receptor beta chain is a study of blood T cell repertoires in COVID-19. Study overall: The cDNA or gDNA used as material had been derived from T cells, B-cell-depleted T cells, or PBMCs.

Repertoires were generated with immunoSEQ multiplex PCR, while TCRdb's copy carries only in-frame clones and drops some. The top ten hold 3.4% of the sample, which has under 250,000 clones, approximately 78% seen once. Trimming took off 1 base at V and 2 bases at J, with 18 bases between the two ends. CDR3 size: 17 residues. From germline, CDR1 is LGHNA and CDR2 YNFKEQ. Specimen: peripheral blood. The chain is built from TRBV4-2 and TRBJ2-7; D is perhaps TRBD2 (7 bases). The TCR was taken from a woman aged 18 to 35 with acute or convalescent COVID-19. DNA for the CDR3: TGTGCCAGCAGCCAAGCGGGGGGCAGGGGCCAAGCCTACGAGCAGTACTTC. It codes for CASSQAGGRGQAYEQYF.